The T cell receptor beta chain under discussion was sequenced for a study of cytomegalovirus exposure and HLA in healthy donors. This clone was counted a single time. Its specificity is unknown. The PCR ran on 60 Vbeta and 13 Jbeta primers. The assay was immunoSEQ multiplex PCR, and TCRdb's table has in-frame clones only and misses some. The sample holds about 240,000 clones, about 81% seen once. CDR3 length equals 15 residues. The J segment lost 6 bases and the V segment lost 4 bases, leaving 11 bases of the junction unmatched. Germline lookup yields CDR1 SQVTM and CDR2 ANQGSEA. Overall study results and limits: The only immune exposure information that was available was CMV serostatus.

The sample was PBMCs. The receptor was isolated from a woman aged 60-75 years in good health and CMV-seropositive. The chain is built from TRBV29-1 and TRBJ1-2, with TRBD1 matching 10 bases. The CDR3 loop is CSVGGPGQGSDGYTF. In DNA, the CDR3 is TGCAGCGTTGGGGGCCCGGGACAGGGGTCGGATGGCTACACCTTC.